Below, 24 T cell receptor beta chains from the same sample are listed, as sequenced in a study of T cells in Graves' hyperthyroidism and ophthalmopathy. TCR beta CDR3 regions were amplified from RNA. TCR CDR3 underwent first-round RT-PCR with the HTBI primer set. In TCRdb, the multiplex PCR reads were re-called with MiXCR into one record per CDR3 protein. The table shows around 600,000 distinct CDR3 sequences, with approximately 15% occurring only once. Sequencing was carried out using blood. The source of these receptors is a woman younger than 35 with Graves' ophthalmopathy.

This clonotype came up many times. This chain uses TRBV10-3 with TRBJ2-7; 9 positions match TRBD1. V lost 2 bases, J lost 6 bases, and 8 bases stayed unmatched. This CDR3 spans 15 amino acids. The germline gives CDR1 ENHRY, CDR2 SYGVKD. Here the CDR3 DNA reads TGTGCCATCAGTGAGCCCCGGACAGGGGCGAGCGAGCAGTACTTC. Its translation: CAISEPRTGASEQYF.

The sample holds a few counts of this clonotype. The rearrangement joins TRBV7-9 to TRBJ2-7; 10 bases match TRBD2. Germline trimming cut 5 bases from V and 2 bases from J; bases unmatched to any gene: 9. Germline V gene lookup returns CDR1 SEHNR and CDR2 FQNEAQ (reference sequence). CDR3 size: 16 residues. The chain's CDR3 is CASSHAGTSVAYEQYF. In nucleotides, the CDR3 is TGTGCCAGCAGCCACGCCGGGACTAGCGTAGCCTACGAGCAGTACTTC.

With regard to this clonotype: A much larger clone differs from this one at a single base, so this may be a read error. The V gene is TRBV19, the J gene TRBJ2-7; TRBD1 matches at 9 bases. This CDR3 has 16 residues. Looked up from germline, CDR1 is LNHDA and CDR2 is SQIVND (reference sequence). CDR3 residues: CAGSTNEGQGTYEQYF. The CDR3 region has the DNA TGTGCCGGTAGTACAAACGAGGGACAGGGCACCTACGAGCAGTACTTC.

This clonotype has just a few counts. An end of the junction does not agree with germline; a read error may underlie this. The chain joins TRBV19 to TRBJ1-5; 7 bases fit TRBD1. The CDR3 length is 16 residues. CDR1 and CDR2 (germline): LNHDA, SQIVND (reference sequence). CDR3 coding DNA: TGTGCCAGTAGTCTAGATTACAGGGGTGGCAATCAGCCCCAGCATTTT. Translating it yields CASSLDYRGGNQPQHF. The whole variable domain, filled in from reference TRBV19 and TRBJ1-5, reads DGGITQSPKYLFRKEGQNVTLSCEQNLNHDAMYWYRQDPGQGLRLIYYSQIVNDFQKGDIAEGYSVSREKKESFPLTVTSAQKNPTAFYLCASSLDYRGGNQPQHFGDGTRLSIL.

This clonotype has at least ten counts. J is TRBJ2-3 and V is TRBV29-1, with D hard to call. V was clipped by 2 bases and J by 0 bases, with 9 bases between them. This CDR3 is built from 14 residues. Germline lookup yields CDR1 SQVTM and CDR2 ANQGSEA. CDR3 nucleotides: TGCAGCGTTGAACTGGGGTCTAGCACAGATACGCAGTATTTT. As protein: CSVELGSSTDTQYF.

This chain connects TRBV14 to TRBJ1-2, with D unclear. Germline values: CDR1 SGHDN, CDR2 FVKESK. Trimming pared 4 bases from V and 5 bases from J, leaving 26 bases between. The CDR3 covers 18 residues. This chain's CDR3 is CASSPAFLFSARTYGYTF. For the CDR3, the DNA is TGTGCCAGCAGCCCCGCGTTTTTATTTTCAGCGAGAACGTATGGCTACACCTTC.

This clonotype was observed at least ten times. The rearrangement links TRBV12-3 or TRBV12-4 to TRBJ2-2, with TRBD1 matching over 9 bases. J lost 5 bases, V lost 7 bases, and 20 bases had no gene match. The CDR3 spans 19 residues. Here the CDR3 reads CASIQRAYGQGSRTGELFF. DNA for the CDR3: TGTGCCAGCATTCAACGCGCGTACGGACAGGGGTCGCGTACCGGGGAGCTGTTTTTT.

This clonotype was counted many times. The chain carries TRBV7-2 and TRBJ2-7; D remains unclear. The V end was cut by 5 bases, the J end by 5 bases, with 10 bases between. Germline V CDR1 and CDR2: SGHTA, FQGNSA. CDR3 size: 12 residues. The CDR3 region has the DNA TGTGCCAGCAGCCTCTCCTATAACGAGCAGTACTTC. It codes for CASSLSYNEQYF. The full variable domain, with the rest looked up from reference TRBV7-2 and TRBJ2-7, is GAGVSQSPSNKVTEKGKDVELRCDPISGHTALYWYRQSLGQGLEFLIYFQGNSAPDKSGLPSDRFSAERTGGSVSTLTIQRTQQEDSAVYLCASSLSYNEQYFGPGTRLTVT.

This clonotype has a handful of counts. This chain links TRBV20-1 with TRBJ2-7; D remains ambiguous. The CDR3 has 12 residues. The germline V gene encodes CDR1 DFQATT and CDR2 SNEGSKA (reference sequence). Trimming stripped 7 bases from V and 2 bases from J, with 12 bases between. DNA for the CDR3: TGCAGTGGGTTACTACCGCCCTACGAGCAGTACTTC. It yields the protein CSGLLPPYEQYF.

This sequence joins TRBV10-3 and TRBJ2-1; tentative D call: TRBD1 (6 bases). V was clipped by 6 bases and J by 5 bases, with 11 bases between them. CDR1 ENHRY and CDR2 SYGVKD come from the germline V gene. The CDR3 runs 13 residues. CDR3 region: CAIRYREDNEQFF. For the CDR3, the DNA is TGTGCCATCAGGTACAGGGAAGACAATGAGCAGTTCTTC.

This clonotype was counted at least ten times. The rearrangement uses TRBV7-2 and TRBJ2-7; TRBD1 might be the D (6 bases). Germline values: CDR1 SGHTA, CDR2 FQGNSA. The CDR3 has 15 amino acids. Trimming removed 5 bases from V and 1 base from J, with 15 bases in between. CDR3 coding DNA: TGTGCCAGCAGCCTAGATGCAGGGGCGTCCTACGAGCAGTACTTC. Translated, it gives CASSLDAGASYEQYF.

J is TRBJ2-1 and V is TRBV11-3; 9 bases are shared with TRBD2. V was clipped by 3 bases and J by 8 bases; unmatched bases: 17. This CDR3 has 18 amino acids. Germline CDR1 SGHNT, CDR2 YENEEA. The CDR3 sequence: CASSLGRLAGSLADEQFF. CDR3 in DNA: TGTGCCAGCAGCTTGGGTAGGCTAGCGGGGTCGCTGGCGGATGAGCAGTTCTTC.

The chain uses TRBV7-9 and TRBJ2-1; 9 bases are shared with TRBD1. This CDR3 is 19 amino acids long. V gave up 8 bases and J gave up 1 base; unmatched junction bases: 18. Germline lookup yields CDR1 SEHNR and CDR2 FQNEAQ (reference sequence). The CDR3 loop reads CASSPTFGQGFLSYNEQFF. Written as DNA, the CDR3 is TGTGCCAGCTCCCCGACATTCGGACAGGGGTTTTTGTCCTACAATGAGCAGTTCTTC.

V is TRBV19 and J is TRBJ1-2; the D gene is possibly TRBD1 (6 bases). Germline CDR1 and CDR2: LNHDA and SQIVND (reference sequence). The CDR3 covers 16 residues. V was trimmed by 7 bases and J by 8 bases, leaving 26 bases between them. CDR3 loop: CASTEYGGRGVWGYTF. The CDR3 DNA follows: TGTGCCAGTACTGAGTATGGAGGCAGGGGCGTATGGGGCTACACCTTC.

Many counts were recorded for this clonotype. This chain links TRBV6-1 with TRBJ2-7; tentatively, D is TRBD2 (5 bases). The V gene's germline CDR1 is MNHNS and CDR2 SASEGT. There are 12 residues in the CDR3. V dropped 1 base and J dropped 6 bases, with 7 bases sitting between them. CDR3 in amino acids: CASSEGAGEQYF. The CDR3 bases are TGTGCCAGCAGTGAAGGGGCGGGCGAGCAGTACTTC.

This clonotype was counted at least ten times. This rearrangement joins TRBV9 to TRBJ2-1, with D tentatively TRBD1 or TRBD2 (5 bases each). The CDR3 consists of 15 residues. Germline CDR1 and CDR2: SGDLS and YYNGEE. Trimming took off 3 bases at V and 0 bases at J, with 10 bases between the two ends. CDR3 nucleotides: TGTGCCAGCAGCGCTGGGACCAACTCCTACAATGAGCAGTTCTTC. It specifies CASSAGTNSYNEQFF.

This clonotype was seen ten or more times. The chain carries TRBV2 and TRBJ1-4; TRBD1 agrees at 9 bases. CDR1 is SNHLY and CDR2 is FYNNEI in the germline V gene. Trimming removed 7 bases from V and 8 bases from J; junction bases left unmatched: 2. This CDR3 spans 12 amino acids. CDR3 bases: TGTGCCAGCAAAGGGACAGGGGAAAAACTGTTTTTT. Amino acids: CASKGTGEKLFF.

The chain uses TRBV6-1 and TRBJ2-1; 10 bases are a match to TRBD2. V shed 5 bases and J 5 bases; nucleotides not matched to a gene: 9. Germline V gives CDR1 MNHNS, CDR2 SASEGT. The CDR3 spans 16 residues. Here the CDR3 reads CASSPSGSQFDNEQFF. The CDR3 DNA sequence: TGTGCCAGCAGTCCTAGCGGGAGCCAATTCGACAATGAGCAGTTCTTC.

For this clonotype: A read error may be the cause here, since a much bigger clone is one base away. The chain has TRBV25-1 and TRBJ2-1; D could derive from TRBD1 or TRBD2 (5 bases each). Between the trimmed V and J ends, which lost 6 bases and 10 bases, there was a span of 16 bases. Per germline, CDR1 MGHDK and CDR2 SYGVNS. CDR3 length equals 13 residues. This CDR3 reads CASRRGPHYEQFF. In nucleotides, the CDR3 is TGTGCCAGCAGAAGGGGACCGCACTACGAGCAGTTCTTC.

This clonotype turned up a few times. A much larger clone differs from this one at a single base, so this may be a read error. The chain uses TRBV20-1 and TRBJ2-3; D may match TRBD1 or TRBD2 (5 bases each). The CDR3 extends over 13 amino acids. V was cut by 4 bases and J by 2 bases, with 10 bases left in between. The germline V gene encodes CDR1 DFQATT and CDR2 SNEGSKA (reference sequence). CDR3 amino acids: CSAKGTDTDTQYF. CDR3 DNA: TGCAGTGCTAAAGGGACCGACACAGATACGCAGTATTTT.

Comment on this clonotype: A much more abundant neighbour one base away suggests this may be a read error. The genes are TRBV24-1 and TRBJ2-1; TRBD2 aligns across 7 bases. CDR1 and CDR2 from the germline V gene are KGHDR and SFDVKD. The length of the CDR3 is 14 residues. The junction had 7 bases not matched to a gene; V was cut back by 5 bases and J by 7 bases. The CDR3 region is CATSGLAGLNEQFF. CDR3 in DNA: TGTGCCACCAGTGGACTAGCTGGGTTGAATGAGCAGTTCTTC.

V and J are TRBV5-4 and TRBJ2-7, with 7 bases aligning to TRBD2. The CDR3 is 13 amino acids. V dropped 5 bases and J dropped 7; count of bases not matched to a gene: 9. Germline V gene sequence: CDR1 SGHNT, CDR2 YYREEE (reference sequence). The CDR3 sequence is CASRGGTGLEQYF. Written as DNA, the CDR3 is TGTGCCAGCAGGGGGGGGACGGGGCTTGAGCAGTACTTC.

This clonotype has a count of ten or more. CDR3 coding DNA: TGTGCCAGCAGCTTAAAGGGGGCTAGCGGGAGACATACGCAGTATTTT. Encoded protein: CASSLKGASGRHTQYF. The V and J genes are TRBV7-8 and TRBJ2-3; 10 positions match TRBD2. The CDR3 is 16 amino acids. V lost 2 bases and J lost 7; bases outside the gene matches: 9. Germline CDR1 is SGHVS and CDR2 is FQNEAQ.

This clonotype was detected many times. The chain's CDR3 is CASSLSHRGPSTDTQYF. CDR3 nucleotide sequence: TGTGCCAGCAGTTTATCGCACAGGGGACCCAGCACAGATACGCAGTATTTT. The J gene is TRBJ2-3, the V gene TRBV27; 7 positions agree with TRBD1. J lost 0 bases, V lost 0 bases, and 6 bases had no gene match. CDR3 length: 17 amino acids. Germline V lookup: CDR1 MNHEY, CDR2 SMNVEV (reference sequence).